This T cell receptor (beta chain) was obtained from a study of CD8+CD57+ T cells in acquired aplastic anemia. Notes on the study in general: Comparison of patients with controls identified nearly 30 shared CD8+ CDR3 sequences.

Template material for TCR beta VDJ and CDR3 profiling consisted of genomic DNA. TCRdb re-called the reads through MiXCR, storing one row per CDR3 protein. The sample carries about 190,000 distinct CDR3 sequences, around half recorded once. A few counts support this clonotype. Its specificity is unknown. Germline V lookup: CDR1 SGHDN, CDR2 FVKESK. The V gene lost 0 bases and the J gene lost 6 bases, with 8 bases spanning the gap. This CDR3 region has 13 residues. Selection for sequencing was limited to patients who had shown CD8+CD57+ cell expansion by flow cytometry. There were no patients without severe acquired aplastic anemia.

This TCR derives from a human donor with aplastic anemia. Material: sorted CD4+, CD8+, or CD8+CD57+ T cells (not recorded which) from PBMCs. The chain has TRBV14 and TRBJ2-5; a weak D match, TRBD1 (6 bases). The CDR3 region is CASSQDQGKTQYF. The DNA of the CDR3 is TGTGCCAGCAGCCAAGATCAGGGGAAGACCCAGTACTTC.